A single sample gave rise to the 9 T cell receptor beta chains below, sequenced in a study of chronic HIV infection and antiretroviral therapy. TCRdb passed the 5' RACE reads through MiXCR, listing each CDR3 protein once. The sample carries approximately 40,000 distinct CDR3 sequences, around 8.7% recorded once. Sequencing input: peripheral blood. The receptors originated from an adult who had HIV and had not received antiretroviral therapy, or was an uninfected healthy control (not recorded which).

The sample holds many counts of this clonotype. This rearrangement joins TRBV5-1 to TRBJ2-4; 7 positions match TRBD1. Trimming took 3 bases from V and 0 from J; bases not matched to a gene: 3. This CDR3 is built from 15 residues. CDR1 and CDR2 from the germline V gene are SGHRS and YFSETQ. In nucleotides, the CDR3 is TGCGCCAGCAGCTCACGGACAGGAGCCAAAAACATTCAGTACTTC. Its protein product is CASSSRTGAKNIQYF.

The V and J genes are TRBV10-2 and TRBJ2-3; D is unresolved. The CDR3 has 14 amino acids. V lost 6 bases and J 2 bases, leaving 12 bases between the germline ends. Germline assignment: CDR1 WSHSY and CDR2 SAAADI. CDR3 coding DNA: TGCGCCAGCAGGATGACGGCTGCCACAGATACGCAGTATTTT. Its protein is CASRMTAATDTQYF.

This clonotype was found many times. This sequence joins TRBV7-6 and TRBJ2-5; 13 bases align to TRBD2. The V segment lost 3 bases and the J segment 6 bases; nucleotides outside the gene matches: 7. The CDR3 has 16 residues. CDR1 is SGHVS, CDR2 FNYEAQ, per germline. In nucleotides, the CDR3 is TGTGCCAGCAGCTTGGGACTAGCGGGGTTCCAGAAGACCCAGTACTTC. The encoded protein is CASSLGLAGFQKTQYF.

This chain uses TRBV20-1 with TRBJ2-7; D gene uncertain. CDR3 length equals 16 residues. Trimming took 0 bases from V and 1 from J, leaving 16 bases between them. CDR1 is DFQATT, CDR2 SNEGSKA, per germline (reference sequence). CDR3 nucleotide sequence: TGCAGTGCTAGAGACCGCCCACTACTAAAATCCTACGAGCAGTACTTC. It specifies CSARDRPLLKSYEQYF.

The rearrangement joins TRBV29-1 to TRBJ2-3; 8 bases agree with TRBD2. The CDR3 runs 15 residues. From germline, CDR1 is SQVTM and CDR2 ANQGSEA. V shed 4 bases, J shed 2 bases, and the junction held 8 bases outside the gene matches. CDR3: CSVVVTSEVTDTQYF. In nucleotides, the CDR3 is TGCAGCGTTGTCGTGACTAGCGAGGTCACAGATACGCAGTATTTT.

Ten or more counts support this clonotype. The chain is built from TRBV20-1 and TRBJ2-7; D call uncertain. The CDR3 runs 11 residues. The germline gives CDR1 DFQATT, CDR2 SNEGSKA (reference sequence). Trimming cost V 4 bases and J 6 bases, with 10 bases left between them. CDR3 DNA sequence: TGCAGTGCTACCCAGACGCGCGAGCAGTACTTC. Protein sequence: CSATQTREQYF.

V usage is TRBV28 and J usage is TRBJ2-7, with D uncertain. The CDR3 covers 12 residues. Per germline, CDR1 MDHEN and CDR2 SYDVKM. Trimming cost V 3 bases and J 4 bases, with 7 bases left between them. CDR3: CASSLQLYEQYF. Written as DNA, the CDR3 is TGTGCCAGCAGTTTGCAATTATACGAGCAGTACTTC.

This clonotype was detected only a few times. The chain employs TRBV11-2 and TRBJ2-7; D gene unclear. V lost 1 base, J lost 6 bases, and 10 bases lay in between. The CDR3 is made up of 13 amino acids. CDR1 is SGHAT, CDR2 FQNNGV, per germline. The CDR3 is CASSLVTRGEQYF. The CDR3, as DNA: TGTGCCAGCAGCTTAGTGACCAGAGGCGAGCAGTACTTC.

This clonotype has only a few counts. This sequence joins TRBV6-2 or TRBV6-3 and TRBJ2-1, with 9 bases aligning to TRBD2. The CDR3 contains 16 residues. After removal of 5 bases from V and 0 bases from J, the junction contained 5 bases not matched to a gene. Per the germline V gene, CDR1 is MNHEY and CDR2 is SVGEGT. As DNA, the CDR3 is TGTGCCAGCAGTCACCGACTAGCGGCCTCCTACAATGAGCAGTTCTTC. Its protein product is CASSHRLAASYNEQFF.